This TCR beta chain came from a study of cytomegalovirus exposure and HLA in healthy donors. Germline CDR1 and CDR2: SGHRS and YFSETQ. Between the trimmed V and J ends, which lost 3 bases and 7 bases, there was a span of 20 bases. CDR3 size: 16 residues. 13 Jbeta primers and 60 Vbeta primers were used for the PCR. TCRdb's table, derived via immunoSEQ multiplex PCR, lists solely in-frame clones and lacks some. The profile shows about 120,000 clones, 70% to 80% of them singletons. This chain connects TRBV5-1 to TRBJ2-1; TRBD1 is a possible D gene (7 bases). The material sequenced was PBMCs. The clonotype comes from a middle-aged woman in good health and CMV-seropositive. The CDR3 region has the DNA TGCGCCAGCAGCTCCTCCCGGCAGGGGGGTCGTAATGAGCAGTTCTTC. Its protein is CASSSSRQGGRNEQFF.